This passage covers 5 T cell receptor beta chains from one sample sequenced in a study of metastatic and nonmetastatic thyroid tumors. Nobody among the patients had been given any treatment before thyroid surgery. TCRdb used MiXCR to call clones anew from the PCR reads. The table includes around 34,000 clones, about a fifth detected once. Source material: tumor tissue. The receptor set was obtained from a male donor with papillary thyroid cancer or a benign thyroid nodule (not recorded which). Some clones in this sample may be carry-over from other donors' samples.

This clone was counted only a few times. Since no conserved phenylalanine or tryptophan closes the CDR3, a read error is the likely cause. This sequence joins TRBV28 and TRBJ1-5; weak D call: TRBD1 (5 bases). The V gene's germline CDR1 is MDHEN and CDR2 SYDVKM. CDR3 size: 14 residues. Trimming cost V 6 bases and J 2 bases, with 11 bases left between them. The DNA for the CDR3 is TGTGCCAGCAGCCTGACAGTGCGCAATCAGCCCCAGCATTCT. Translation gives CASSLTVRNQPQHS.

This clone was seen repeatedly, ten times or more. The gene calls are TRBV5-1 and TRBJ2-7; 8 nucleotides line up with TRBD2. With V trimmed by 0 bases and J by 1 base, 12 bases remained unmatched. Per the germline V gene, CDR1 is SGHRS and CDR2 is YFSETQ. The CDR3 sequence is 18 residues long. The CDR3 DNA reads TGCGCCAGCAGCTTGGTTGAGCTAGCGGGTGGTCGATCCTACGAGCAGTACTTC. It translates to CASSLVELAGGRSYEQYF.

This clone was observed once. The chain carries TRBV4-1 and TRBJ2-2; tentatively, D is TRBD1 (5 bases). Germline lookup yields CDR1 MGHRA and CDR2 YSYEKL. This CDR3 is built from 16 residues. V was shortened by 0 bases and J by 4 bases, with 12 bases between the two germline ends. The DNA for the CDR3 is TGCGCCAGCAGCCAAGAGGGGCAACCGGGCACCGGGGAGCTGTTTTTT. Its protein product is CASSQEGQPGTGELFF.

This clone appeared many times. V and J are TRBV11-1 and TRBJ2-5, with TRBD1 matching 7 bases. In germline, CDR1 is SGHAT, CDR2 FQDESV (reference sequence). J lost 4 bases, V lost 6 bases, and 8 bases had no gene match. This CDR3 comprises 14 residues. CDR3 nucleotide sequence: TGTGCCAGCAGTCCCGGGACAGCTCTAGAGACCCAGTACTTC. It translates to CASSPGTALETQYF.

The rearrangement uses TRBV5-1 and TRBJ2-2, with a possible D match to TRBD2 (5 bases). The CDR3 length is 16 residues. Germline loops: CDR1 SGHRS, CDR2 YFSETQ. V lost 7 bases and J 3 bases, leaving 19 bases between the germline ends. As DNA, the CDR3 is TGCGCCAGCGGTGGTGCGCTAGCTCAGGACACCGGGGAGCTGTTTTTT. Translated, it gives CASGGALAQDTGELFF.